The 2 T cell receptor beta chains below all came from one sample that was sequenced in a study of CD8+ T cells in alopecia areata. RNA was isolated and reverse transcribed to cDNA, the sequencing template. Using immunoSEQ multiplex PCR, the repertoire was profiled, and TCRdb retains in-frame clones only, with some absent. The data show tens of thousands of clones, with under 75% seen just once and approximately 15% held by the top ten. This material consisted of CD8+ T cells sorted from blood, taken at week 0. Receptors originate from a human donor with alopecia areata.

This chain connects TRBV5-6 to TRBJ2-7; TRBD1 is a possible D gene (6 bases). Deletions cut 0 bases from V and 6 bases from J, with 10 bases between. This CDR3 has 13 amino acids. Germline CDR1 is SGHDT and CDR2 is YYEEEE. The CDR3 spells CASSLGAGVEQYF. The DNA of the CDR3 is TGTGCCAGCAGCTTGGGGGCAGGGGTCGAGCAGTACTTC.

The rearrangement links TRBV7-9 to TRBJ1-2; a weak D match, TRBD1 (5 bases). This CDR3 contains 15 residues. The germline V gene encodes CDR1 SEHNR and CDR2 FQNEAQ (reference sequence). The V end lost 1 base, the J end lost 2 bases, and 11 bases lay between the germline ends. The CDR3 protein is CASSLVRDENYGYTF. The CDR3 region has the DNA TGTGCCAGCAGCTTAGTACGGGACGAGAACTATGGCTACACCTTC. The variable domain in full, with the rest retrieved from reference TRBV7-9 and TRBJ1-2, is DTGVSQNPRHKITKRGQNVTFRCDPISEHNRLYWYRQTLGQGPEFLTYFQNEAQLEKSRLLSDRFSAERPKGSFSTLEIQRTEQGDSAMYLCASSLVRDENYGYTFGSGTRLTVV.